These T cell receptor beta chains were read from a single sample in a study of OX40 agonist ivuxolimab in advanced cancers. The assay was immunoSEQ multiplex PCR, and TCRdb's table has in-frame clones only and misses some. The table has 49,000 or so clones, around 89% seen once; the top ten hold around 11%. The sample was CD4+ or CD8+ T cells sorted from blood, taken in a trial of the OX40 agonist ivuxolimab. The receptors come from an adult with an advanced solid tumor such as melanoma, head and neck, liver or kidney cancer. Each CDR3 is given with its conserved first and last residue. The D gene is left open where the match is weak. Only part of the rows carry a size: once, few, many, or a class if the clone is expanded.

D	J	V	size	CDR3	DNA
NA	TRBJ1-3	TRBV9	NA	CASSPWIEGNTIYF	TGTGCCAGCAGCCCGTGGATAGAAGGAAACACCATATATTTT
TRBD2	TRBJ2-1	TRBV28	NA	CASSRLAGGLSEQFF	TGTGCCAGCAGTCGTCTAGCGGGAGGGCTTAGTGAGCAGTTCTTC
TRBD1	TRBJ1-5	TRBV7-2	NA	CASSTLQGDGQPQHF	TGTGCCAGCAGCACCTTACAGGGGGACGGTCAGCCCCAGCATTTT
NA	TRBJ2-7	TRBV14	once	CARVPRCGYEQYF	TGTGCCAGAGTCCCCAGGTGCGGCTACGAGCAGTACTTC
TRBD1	TRBJ2-3	TRBV7-2	NA	CASSLGLRGQGTDTQYF	TGTGCCAGCAGCTTAGGTCTTAGGGGACAGGGGACAGATACGCAGTATTTT
TRBD1	TRBJ1-1	TRBV19	NA	CASGQGPFEAFF	TGTGCCAGTGGACAGGGTCCCTTTGAAGCTTTCTTT
NA	TRBJ2-7	TRBV19	NA	CASSIVPDREQYF	TGTGCCAGTAGTATAGTTCCAGACCGCGAGCAGTACTTC
NA	TRBJ1-4	TRBV19	NA	CASRRVERLFF	TGTGCCAGTAGAAGAGTTGAGAGACTGTTTTTT
TRBD2	TRBJ2-1	TRBV29-1	NA	CSVESGGYNEQFF	TGCAGCGTTGAAAGCGGGGGATACAATGAGCAGTTCTTC
TRBD2	TRBJ2-7	TRBV15	NA	CATSSSGLAGGISYEQYF	TGTGCCACCAGCAGCTCGGGACTAGCGGGGGGAATCTCCTACGAGCAGTACTTC
NA	TRBJ1-1	TRBV9	once	CASSPPPGSTEAFF	TGTGCCAGCAGCCCCCCCCCGGGGAGCACTGAAGCTTTCTTT
TRBD2	TRBJ2-7	TRBV27	NA	CASSVPTSGIVEQYF	TGTGCCAGCAGTGTACCAACTAGCGGGATTGTCGAGCAGTACTTC
TRBD1	TRBJ2-7	TRBV27	NA	CASRTGQGAYEQYF	TGTGCCAGCAGAACGGGACAGGGGGCCTACGAGCAGTACTTC
TRBD2	TRBJ2-1	TRBV4-3	NA	CASSLAVAGVRNEQFF	TGCGCCAGCAGCCTCGCGGTAGCGGGAGTTCGCAATGAGCAGTTCTTC
NA	TRBJ2-6	TRBV22-1	NA	CPGSILGEQSRANVLTF	TGTCCTGGGAGCATACTTGGCGAACAAAGTCGGGCCAACGTCCTGACTTTC
TRBD1	TRBJ2-7	TRBV11-3	few	CASTTGGEQYF	TGTGCCAGCACGACAGGGGGCGAGCAGTACTTC
TRBD1	TRBJ2-7	TRBV7-6	NA	CASSLDRGQGQYF	TGTGCCAGCAGCTTGGACAGGGGGCAAGGGCAGTACTTC
NA	TRBJ1-5	TRBV11-2	NA	CASSLVSGVQPQHF	TGTGCCAGCAGCTTAGTTTCCGGGGTCCAGCCCCAGCATTTT
NA	TRBJ1-3	TRBV13	NA	CASTSMEENGNTIYF	TGTGCCAGCACCTCGATGGAGGAGAACGGAAACACCATATATTTT
NA	TRBJ1-2	TRBV6-5	NA	CASTRSRGYGYTF	TGTGCCAGTACCCGATCGCGGGGATATGGCTACACCTTC
NA	TRBJ2-1	TRBV27	NA	CASSFLNNEQFF	TGTGCCAGCAGTTTCTTGAACAATGAGCAGTTCTTC
TRBD1	TRBJ2-3	TRBV20-1	NA	CSAYHRGSQYF	TGCAGTGCCTATCACAGGGGATCGCAGTATTTT
TRBD2	TRBJ2-7	TRBV6-4	NA	CASSLAGGTGEQYF	TGTGCCAGCTCCTTAGCGGGAGGTACCGGCGAGCAGTACTTC
NA	TRBJ2-1	TRBV27	NA	CASSLPARGTHEQFF	TGTGCCAGCAGTTTACCCGCTAGGGGGACCCATGAGCAGTTCTTC
NA	TRBJ2-3	TRBV9	NA	CASSLGVSTDTQYF	TGTGCCAGCAGCCTGGGGGTTTCCACAGATACGCAGTATTTT
NA	TRBJ1-2	TRBV5-1	NA	CASSIREGYGYTF	TGCGCCAGCAGTATTAGGGAGGGCTATGGCTACACCTTC
NA	TRBJ1-1	TRBV27	once	CASNTLGGRGTEAFF	TGTGCCAGCAACACCCTCGGGGGGCGAGGCACTGAAGCTTTCTTT
TRBD1	TRBJ2-3	TRBV5-1	NA	CASSLQQGPPSIPSTDTQYF	TGCGCCAGCAGCCTACAACAGGGGCCGCCATCCATCCCCTCCACAGATACGCAGTATTTT
TRBD1	TRBJ1-5	TRBV7-2	NA	CASSNTGGYGGQPQHF	TGTGCCAGCAGCAATACAGGGGGCTATGGTGGTCAGCCCCAGCATTTT
TRBD1	TRBJ2-7	TRBV27	NA	CASSTTRTGGSYEQYF	TGTGCCAGCAGTACCACCCGGACAGGGGGCTCCTACGAGCAGTACTTC
TRBD2	TRBJ2-1	TRBV13	NA	CASSPVAGGPRDNNEQFF	TGTGCCAGCAGCCCCGTAGCGGGAGGGCCCCGGGACAACAATGAGCAGTTCTTC
NA	TRBJ2-7	TRBV6-6	NA	CASSYSTSYEQYF	TGTGCCAGCAGTTACTCAACTAGCTACGAGCAGTACTTC
NA	TRBJ1-2	TRBV5-6	NA	CASSPGGGGYTF	TGTGCCAGCAGCCCTGGGGGGGGCGGCTACACCTTC
NA	TRBJ2-1	TRBV7-9	NA	CASMKIGIFRAYNEQFF	TGTGCCAGCATGAAAATAGGGATTTTCCGAGCCTACAATGAGCAGTTCTTC
TRBD1	TRBJ1-6	TRBV5-4	NA	CASSLGPAGDRAYNSPLHF	TGTGCCAGCAGCTTGGGCCCCGCCGGGGACAGGGCCTATAATTCACCCCTCCATTTT
NA	TRBJ1-2	TRBV5-4	once	CASSLEFDYGYTF	TGTGCCAGCAGCTTGGAATTTGACTATGGCTACACCTTC
NA	TRBJ2-7	TRBV7-9	once	CASSIETDYEQYF	TGTGCCAGCAGCATCGAAACCGACTACGAGCAGTACTTC
NA	TRBJ2-1	TRBV29-1	NA	CSVELGGYNEQFF	TGCAGCGTTGAACTTGGCGGTTACAATGAGCAGTTCTTC
TRBD2	TRBJ2-7	TRBV9	NA	CASSSGGEDKQYF	TGTGCCAGCAGCTCGGGGGGAGAGGACAAGCAGTACTTC